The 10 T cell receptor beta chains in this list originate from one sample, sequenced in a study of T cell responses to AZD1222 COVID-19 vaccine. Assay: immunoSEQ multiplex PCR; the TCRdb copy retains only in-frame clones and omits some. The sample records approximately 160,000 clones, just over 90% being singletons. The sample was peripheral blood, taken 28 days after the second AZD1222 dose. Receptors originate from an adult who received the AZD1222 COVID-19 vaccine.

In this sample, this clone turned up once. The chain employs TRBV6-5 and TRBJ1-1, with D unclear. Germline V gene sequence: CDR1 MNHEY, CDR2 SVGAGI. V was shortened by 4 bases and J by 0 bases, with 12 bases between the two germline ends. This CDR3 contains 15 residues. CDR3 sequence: CASSSSLSLNTEAFF. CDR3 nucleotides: TGTGCCAGCAGTTCCTCATTGAGCCTGAACACTGAAGCTTTCTTT.

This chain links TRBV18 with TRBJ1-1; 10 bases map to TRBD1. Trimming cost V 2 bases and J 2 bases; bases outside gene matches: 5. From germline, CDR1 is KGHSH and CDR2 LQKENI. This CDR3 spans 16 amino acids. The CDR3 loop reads CASSPKTGGFNTEAFF. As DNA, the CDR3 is TGTGCCAGCTCACCAAAGACAGGGGGCTTTAACACTGAAGCTTTCTTT.

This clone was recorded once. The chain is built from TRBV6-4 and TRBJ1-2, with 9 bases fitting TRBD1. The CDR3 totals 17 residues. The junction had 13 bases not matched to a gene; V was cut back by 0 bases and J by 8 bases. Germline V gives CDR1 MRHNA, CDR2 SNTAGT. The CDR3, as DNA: TGTGCCAGCAGTGACTCGATTGGAACAGGGGGCAGGCACGGCTACACCTTC. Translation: CASSDSIGTGGRHGYTF.

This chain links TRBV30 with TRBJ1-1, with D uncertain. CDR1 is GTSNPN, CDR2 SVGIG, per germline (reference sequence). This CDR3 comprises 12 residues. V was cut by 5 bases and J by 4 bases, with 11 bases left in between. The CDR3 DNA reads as TGTGCCTGGTCCCGAGCCTCCACTGAAGCTTTCTTT. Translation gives CAWSRASTEAFF.

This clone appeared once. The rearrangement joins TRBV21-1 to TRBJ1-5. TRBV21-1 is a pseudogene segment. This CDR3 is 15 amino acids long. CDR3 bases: TGTGCCAGCAGCGCCCGGGATTCTAGCAATCAGCCCCAGCATTTT. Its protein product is CASSARDSSNQPQHF.

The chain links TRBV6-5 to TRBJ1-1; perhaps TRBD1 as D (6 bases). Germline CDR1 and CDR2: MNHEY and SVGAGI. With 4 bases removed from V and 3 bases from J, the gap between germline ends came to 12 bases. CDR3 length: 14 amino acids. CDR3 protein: CASSLADSYTEAFF. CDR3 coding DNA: TGTGCCAGCAGTTTGGCGGACAGCTACACTGAAGCTTTCTTT.

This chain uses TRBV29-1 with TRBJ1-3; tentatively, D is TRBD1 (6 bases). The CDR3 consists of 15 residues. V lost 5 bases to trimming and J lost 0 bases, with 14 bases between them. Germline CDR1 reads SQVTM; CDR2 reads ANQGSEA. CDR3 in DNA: TGCAGCGTTCTTTCTTGGGACACCTCTGGAAACACCATATATTTT. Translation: CSVLSWDTSGNTIYF. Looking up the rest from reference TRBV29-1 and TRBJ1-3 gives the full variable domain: SAVISQKPSRDICQRGTSLTIQCQVDSQVTMMFWYRQQPGQSLTLIATANQGSEATYESGFVIDKFPISRPNLTFSTLTVSNMSPEDSSIYLCSVLSWDTSGNTIYFGEGSWLTVV.

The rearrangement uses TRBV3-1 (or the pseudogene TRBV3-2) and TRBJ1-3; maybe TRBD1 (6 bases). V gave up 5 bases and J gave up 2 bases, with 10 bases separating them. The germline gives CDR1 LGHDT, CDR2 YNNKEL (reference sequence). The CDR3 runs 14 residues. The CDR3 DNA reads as TGTGCCAGCAGCTATCGGACAGCTGGAAACACCATATATTTT. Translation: CASSYRTAGNTIYF.

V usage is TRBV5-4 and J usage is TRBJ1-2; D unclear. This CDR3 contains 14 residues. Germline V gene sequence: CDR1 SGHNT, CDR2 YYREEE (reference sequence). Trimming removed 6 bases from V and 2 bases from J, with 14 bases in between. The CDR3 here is CASTIQQLNYGYTF. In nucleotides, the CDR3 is TGTGCCAGCACCATACAGCAGTTGAACTATGGCTACACCTTC.

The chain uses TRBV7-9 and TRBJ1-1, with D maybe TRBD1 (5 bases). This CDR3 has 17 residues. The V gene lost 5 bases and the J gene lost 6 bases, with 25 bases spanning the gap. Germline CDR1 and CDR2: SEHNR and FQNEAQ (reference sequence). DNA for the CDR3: TGTGCCAGCAGCACCCTGTCGAGGGGCGACAGAGCAGCTGAAGCTTTCTTT. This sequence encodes CASSTLSRGDRAAEAFF.